Sequencing of this TCR beta chain was carried out in a study of CD8 T cells in Susac syndrome. Sequencing of TCR beta was performed on blood CD8+ and CD4+ T cells. The multiple sclerosis control group consisted of treatment-naive patients whose relapsing-remitting disease, which was either stable or active, fulfilled revised McDonald criteria. Per the germline V gene, CDR1 is SGHRS and CDR2 is YFSETQ. V gave up 4 bases and J gave up 1 base, with 14 bases separating them. This CDR3 comprises 15 residues. With random hexamers, roughly 0.45 to 1 ug RNA was reverse transcribed. TCRdb processed the immunoSEQ multiplex PCR reads anew with MiXCR; each CDR3 protein has one entry. This sample yields some 400,000 distinct CDR3 sequences, of which around 83% are seen a single time; under 0.15% belongs to the top ten.

The chain carries TRBV5-1 and TRBJ1-1; D gene uncertain. The sequencing input was CD8+ T cells from PBMCs. This TCR was recovered from a human donor with multiple sclerosis. CDR3 residues: CASSVSNTGNTEAFF. The CDR3 DNA follows: TGCGCCAGCAGCGTATCCAACACTGGGAACACTGAAGCTTTCTTT.